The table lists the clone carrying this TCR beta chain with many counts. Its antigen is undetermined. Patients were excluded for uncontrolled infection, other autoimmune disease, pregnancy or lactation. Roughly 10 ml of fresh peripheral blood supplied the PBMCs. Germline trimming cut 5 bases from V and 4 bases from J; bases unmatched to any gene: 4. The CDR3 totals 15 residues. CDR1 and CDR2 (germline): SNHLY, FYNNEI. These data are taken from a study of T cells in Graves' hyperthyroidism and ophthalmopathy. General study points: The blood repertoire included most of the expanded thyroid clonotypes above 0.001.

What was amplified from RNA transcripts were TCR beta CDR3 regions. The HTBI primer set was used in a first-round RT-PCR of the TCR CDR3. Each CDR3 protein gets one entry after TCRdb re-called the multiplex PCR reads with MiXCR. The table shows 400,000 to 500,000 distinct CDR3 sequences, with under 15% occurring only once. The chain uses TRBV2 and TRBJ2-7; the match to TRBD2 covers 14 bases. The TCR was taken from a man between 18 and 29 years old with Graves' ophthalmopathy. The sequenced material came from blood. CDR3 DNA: TGTGCCAGCAGTTCGGGGACTAGCGGGGGATACGAGCAGTACTTC. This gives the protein CASSSGTSGGYEQYF.